This T cell receptor beta chain was identified during a study of T cell changes during pregnancy in multiple sclerosis. Sequencing was performed with immunoSEQ multiplex PCR; in TCRdb, only in-frame clones are kept and a portion is missing. The sample includes tens of thousands of clones, around 93% seen only once; the top ten take 0.85%. This clonotype originated in a female donor with multiple sclerosis, enrolled in a pregnancy study. The sample consisted of peripheral blood, taken in the first trimester of pregnancy.

The CDR3 sequence: CASSLGRRYNEQFF. The CDR3 DNA reads as TGTGCCAGCAGCTTGGGTCGCAGGTACAATGAGCAGTTCTTC. This sequence joins TRBV5-6 and TRBJ2-1, with unresolved D. CDR1 is SGHDT, CDR2 YYEEEE, per germline. V lost 0 bases and J 4 bases, leaving 8 bases between the germline ends. This CDR3 comprises 14 residues.